This T cell receptor (beta chain) was sequenced during a study of T cells in Graves' hyperthyroidism and ophthalmopathy. Amplification targeted TCR beta CDR3 regions from RNA transcripts. A first-round RT-PCR of the TCR CDR3 used the HTBI primer set. TCRdb reanalysed the multiplex PCR reads using MiXCR and keeps one entry per CDR3 protein. The profile shows over 650,000 distinct CDR3 sequences, 45% of them singletons. The CDR3 has 16 residues. Germline CDR1 and CDR2: SQVTM and ANQGSEA. The J segment lost 1 base and the V segment lost 5 bases, leaving 9 bases of the junction unmatched. The chain recombines TRBV29-1 with TRBJ1-4; 8 nucleotides line up with TRBD1. The receptor was derived from an adult man with Graves' disease, either hyperthyroidism or ophthalmopathy (not recorded which). Sequenced: peripheral blood or thyroid tissue (not recorded which). Here the CDR3 reads CSVSVGQGQTNEKLFF. In DNA, the CDR3 is TGCAGCGTTTCCGTAGGACAGGGACAAACTAATGAAAAACTGTTTTTT.